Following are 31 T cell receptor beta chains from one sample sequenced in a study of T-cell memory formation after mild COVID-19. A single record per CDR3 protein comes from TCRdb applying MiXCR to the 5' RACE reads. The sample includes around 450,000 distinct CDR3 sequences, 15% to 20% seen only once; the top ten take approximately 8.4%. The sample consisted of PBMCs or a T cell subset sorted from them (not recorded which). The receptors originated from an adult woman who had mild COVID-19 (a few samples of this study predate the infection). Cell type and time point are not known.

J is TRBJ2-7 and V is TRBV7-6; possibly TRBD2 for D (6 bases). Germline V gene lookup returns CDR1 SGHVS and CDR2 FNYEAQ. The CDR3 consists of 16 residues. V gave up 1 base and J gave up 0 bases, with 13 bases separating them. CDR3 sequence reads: CASSLGSGLSSYEQYF. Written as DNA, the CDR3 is TGTGCCAGCAGCTTAGGTTCCGGACTAAGCTCCTACGAGCAGTACTTC.

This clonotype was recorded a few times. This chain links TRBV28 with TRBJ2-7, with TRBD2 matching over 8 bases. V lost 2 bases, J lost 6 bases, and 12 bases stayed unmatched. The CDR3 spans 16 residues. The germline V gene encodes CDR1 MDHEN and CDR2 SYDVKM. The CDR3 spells CASSLASGTRGREQYF. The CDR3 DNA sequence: TGTGCCAGCAGTTTAGCGTCAGGGACTAGAGGGCGCGAGCAGTACTTC.

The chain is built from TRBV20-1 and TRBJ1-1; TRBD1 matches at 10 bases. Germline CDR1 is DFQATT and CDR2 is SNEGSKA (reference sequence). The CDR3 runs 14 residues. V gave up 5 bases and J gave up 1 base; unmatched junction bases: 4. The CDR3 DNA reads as TGCAGTGCTTGGGGACAGGGGACGAACACTGAAGCTTTCTTT. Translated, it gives CSAWGQGTNTEAFF.

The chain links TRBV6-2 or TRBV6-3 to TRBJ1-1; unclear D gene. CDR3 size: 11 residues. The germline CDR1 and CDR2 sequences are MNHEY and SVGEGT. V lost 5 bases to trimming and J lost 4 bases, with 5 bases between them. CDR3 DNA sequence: TGTGCCAGCAGTGTACGCACTGAAGCTTTCTTT. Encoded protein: CASSVRTEAFF.

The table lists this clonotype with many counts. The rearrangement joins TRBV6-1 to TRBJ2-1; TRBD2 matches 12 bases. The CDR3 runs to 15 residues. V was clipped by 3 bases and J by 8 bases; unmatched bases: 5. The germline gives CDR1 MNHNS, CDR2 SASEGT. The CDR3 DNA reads TGTGCCAGCAGTGAGACTAGCGGGAGCTCCGATGAGCAGTTCTTC. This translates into CASSETSGSSDEQFF.

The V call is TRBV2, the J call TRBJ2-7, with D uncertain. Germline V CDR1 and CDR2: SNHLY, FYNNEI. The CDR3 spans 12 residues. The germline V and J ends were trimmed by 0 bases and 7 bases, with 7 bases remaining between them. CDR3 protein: CASSEAVGEQYF. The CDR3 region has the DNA TGTGCCAGCAGTGAAGCGGTGGGGGAGCAGTACTTC.

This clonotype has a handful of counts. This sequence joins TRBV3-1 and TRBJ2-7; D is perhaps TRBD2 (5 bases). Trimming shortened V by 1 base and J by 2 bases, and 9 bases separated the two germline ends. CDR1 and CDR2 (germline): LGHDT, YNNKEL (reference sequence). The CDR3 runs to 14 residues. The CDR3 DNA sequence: TGTGCCAGCAGCCAAGCGGGGTCAACCTACGAGCAGTACTTC. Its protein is CASSQAGSTYEQYF.

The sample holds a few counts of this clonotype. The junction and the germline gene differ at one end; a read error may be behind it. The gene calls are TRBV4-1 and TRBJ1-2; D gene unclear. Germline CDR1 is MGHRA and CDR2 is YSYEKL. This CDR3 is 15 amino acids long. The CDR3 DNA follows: TGCGCCAGCAGCCGCGGACCTCAGGATAACAATGGCTACACCTTC. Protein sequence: CASSRGPQDNNGYTF.

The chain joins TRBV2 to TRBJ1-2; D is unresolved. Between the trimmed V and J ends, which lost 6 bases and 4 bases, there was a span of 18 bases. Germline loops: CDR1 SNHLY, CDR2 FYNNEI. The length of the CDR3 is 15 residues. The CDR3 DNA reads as TGTGCCAGCAGCTTCGGTCCGGGGTTAGGCTATGGCTACACCTTC. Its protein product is CASSFGPGLGYGYTF.

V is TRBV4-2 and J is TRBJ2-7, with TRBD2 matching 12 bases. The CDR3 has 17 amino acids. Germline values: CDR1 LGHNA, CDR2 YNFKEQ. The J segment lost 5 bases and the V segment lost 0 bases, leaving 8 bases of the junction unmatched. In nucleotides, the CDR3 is TGTGCCAGCAGCCAAGATCTGACTAGCGGGGGAATCGACGAGCAGTACTTC. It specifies CASSQDLTSGGIDEQYF.

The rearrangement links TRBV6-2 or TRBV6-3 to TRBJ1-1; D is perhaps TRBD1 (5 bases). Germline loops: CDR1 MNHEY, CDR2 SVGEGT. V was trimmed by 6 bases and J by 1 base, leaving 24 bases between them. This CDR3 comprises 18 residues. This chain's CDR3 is CASSKRVGPRGENTEAFF. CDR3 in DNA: TGTGCCAGCAGCAAAAGAGTCGGACCTCGGGGGGAGAACACTGAAGCTTTCTTT.

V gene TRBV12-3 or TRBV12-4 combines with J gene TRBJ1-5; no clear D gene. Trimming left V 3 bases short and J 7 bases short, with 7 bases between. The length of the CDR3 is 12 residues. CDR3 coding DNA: TGTGCCAGCAGTTTTAACAGACAGCCCCAGCATTTT. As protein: CASSFNRQPQHF.

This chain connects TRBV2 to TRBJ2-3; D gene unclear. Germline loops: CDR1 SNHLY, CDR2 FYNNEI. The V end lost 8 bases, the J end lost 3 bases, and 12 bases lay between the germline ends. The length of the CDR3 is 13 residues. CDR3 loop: CASCLRRTDTQYF. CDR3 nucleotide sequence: TGTGCCAGCTGTCTGAGGCGGACAGATACGCAGTATTTT.

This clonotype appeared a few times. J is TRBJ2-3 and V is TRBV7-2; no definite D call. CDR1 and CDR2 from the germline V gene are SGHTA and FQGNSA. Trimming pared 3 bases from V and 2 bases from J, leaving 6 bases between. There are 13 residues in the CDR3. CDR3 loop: CASSFATTDTQYF. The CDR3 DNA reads TGTGCCAGCAGCTTCGCTACCACAGATACGCAGTATTTT.

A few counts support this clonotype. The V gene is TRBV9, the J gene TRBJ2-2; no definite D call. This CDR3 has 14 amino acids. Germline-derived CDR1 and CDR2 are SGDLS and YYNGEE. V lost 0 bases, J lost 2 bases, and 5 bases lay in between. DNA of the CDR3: TGTGCCAGCAGCGTAGCATATAACACCGGGGAGCTGTTTTTT. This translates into CASSVAYNTGELFF.

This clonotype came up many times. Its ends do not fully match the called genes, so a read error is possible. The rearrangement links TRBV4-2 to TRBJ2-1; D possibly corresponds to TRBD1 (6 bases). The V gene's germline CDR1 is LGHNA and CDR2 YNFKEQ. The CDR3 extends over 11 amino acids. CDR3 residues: CASSQGNEQFF. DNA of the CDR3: TGCGCCAGCAGCCAGGGGAATGAGCAGTTCTTC.

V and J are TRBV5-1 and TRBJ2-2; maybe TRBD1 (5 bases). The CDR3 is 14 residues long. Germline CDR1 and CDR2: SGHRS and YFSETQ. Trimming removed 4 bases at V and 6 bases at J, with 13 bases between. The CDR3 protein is CASSMSVGAGELFF. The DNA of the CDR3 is TGCGCCAGCAGCATGTCAGTAGGGGCCGGGGAGCTGTTTTTT.

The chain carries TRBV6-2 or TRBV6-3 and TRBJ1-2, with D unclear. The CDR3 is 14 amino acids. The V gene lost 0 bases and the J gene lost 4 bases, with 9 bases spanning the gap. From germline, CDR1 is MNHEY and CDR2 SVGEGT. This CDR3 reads CASSYSSQGYGYTF. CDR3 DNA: TGTGCCAGCAGTTACTCGAGCCAAGGCTATGGCTACACCTTC.

The CDR3 loop reads CASSPAGTAMGIQYF. CDR3 DNA: TGCGCCAGCAGCCCAGCCGGGACAGCCATGGGCATTCAGTACTTC. This rearrangement joins TRBV5-1 to TRBJ2-4, with TRBD1 matching 7 bases. The germline V gene encodes CDR1 SGHRS and CDR2 YFSETQ. J was trimmed by 9 bases and V by 4 bases; bases with no gene match: 13. CDR3 size: 15 residues.

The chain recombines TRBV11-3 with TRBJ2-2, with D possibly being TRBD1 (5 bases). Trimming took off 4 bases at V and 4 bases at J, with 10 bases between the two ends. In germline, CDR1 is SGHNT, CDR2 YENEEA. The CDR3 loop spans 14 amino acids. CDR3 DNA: TGTGCCAGCAGCTGGGGCGGCTTCACCGGGGAGCTGTTTTTT. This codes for CASSWGGFTGELFF.

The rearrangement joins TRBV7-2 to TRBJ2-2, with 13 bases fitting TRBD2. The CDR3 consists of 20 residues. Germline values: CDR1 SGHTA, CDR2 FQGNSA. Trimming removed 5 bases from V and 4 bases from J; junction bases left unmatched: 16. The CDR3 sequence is CASSIQVPGLAGVTTGELFF. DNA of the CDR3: TGTGCCAGCAGCATACAAGTCCCTGGACTAGCGGGAGTTACCACCGGGGAGCTGTTTTTT. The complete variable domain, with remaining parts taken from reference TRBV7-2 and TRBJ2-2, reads GAGVSQSPSNKVTEKGKDVELRCDPISGHTALYWYRQSLGQGLEFLIYFQGNSAPDKSGLPSDRFSAERTGGSVSTLTIQRTQQEDSAVYLCASSIQVPGLAGVTTGELFFGEGSRLTVL.

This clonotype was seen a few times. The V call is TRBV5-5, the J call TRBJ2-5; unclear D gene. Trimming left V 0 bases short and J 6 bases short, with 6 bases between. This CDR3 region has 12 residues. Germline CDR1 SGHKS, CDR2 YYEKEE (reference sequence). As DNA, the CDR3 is TGTGCCAGCAGCTTGGGACTTCAGACCCAGTACTTC. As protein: CASSLGLQTQYF.

Here the CDR3 DNA reads TGTGCCAGCAGCCAGGGACAGGGGGAGACCCAGTACTTC. Protein product: CASSQGQGETQYF. The genes are TRBV12-3 or TRBV12-4 and TRBJ2-5; TRBD1 agrees at 10 bases. There are 13 residues in the CDR3. V gave up 6 bases and J gave up 5 bases; unmatched junction bases: 3.

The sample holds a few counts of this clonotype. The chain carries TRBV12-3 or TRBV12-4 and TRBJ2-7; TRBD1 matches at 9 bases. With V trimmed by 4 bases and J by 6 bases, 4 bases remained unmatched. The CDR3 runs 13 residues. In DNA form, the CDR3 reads TGTGCCAGCAGTTGGGGACAGGGTTCCGAGCAGTACTTC. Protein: CASSWGQGSEQYF.

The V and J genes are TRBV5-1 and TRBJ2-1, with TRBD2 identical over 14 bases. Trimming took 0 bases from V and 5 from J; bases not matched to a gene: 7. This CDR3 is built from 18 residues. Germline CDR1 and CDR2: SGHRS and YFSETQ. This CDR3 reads CASSLAWTSGGLNNEQFF. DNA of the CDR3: TGCGCCAGCAGCTTGGCCTGGACTAGCGGGGGGCTGAACAATGAGCAGTTCTTC.

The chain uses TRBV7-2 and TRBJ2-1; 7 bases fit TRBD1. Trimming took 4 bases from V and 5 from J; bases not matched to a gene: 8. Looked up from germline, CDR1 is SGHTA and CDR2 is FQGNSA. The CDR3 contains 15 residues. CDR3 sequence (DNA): TGTGCCAGCAGCTCAGTACAGGGGTTCGACAATGAGCAGTTCTTC. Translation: CASSSVQGFDNEQFF.

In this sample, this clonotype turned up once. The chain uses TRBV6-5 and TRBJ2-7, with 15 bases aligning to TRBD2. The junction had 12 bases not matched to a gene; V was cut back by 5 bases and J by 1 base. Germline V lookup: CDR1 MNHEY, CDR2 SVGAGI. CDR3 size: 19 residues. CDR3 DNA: TGTGCCAGCAGTCTCAACCGCCCCGGGACTAGCGGGAGGTCCTACGAGCAGTACTTC. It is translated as CASSLNRPGTSGRSYEQYF.

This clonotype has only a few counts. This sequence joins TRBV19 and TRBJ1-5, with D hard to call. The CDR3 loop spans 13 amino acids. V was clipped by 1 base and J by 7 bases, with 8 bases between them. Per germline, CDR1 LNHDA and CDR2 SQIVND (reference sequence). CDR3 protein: CASSIGWYQPQHF. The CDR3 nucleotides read TGTGCCAGTAGTATAGGCTGGTACCAGCCCCAGCATTTT.

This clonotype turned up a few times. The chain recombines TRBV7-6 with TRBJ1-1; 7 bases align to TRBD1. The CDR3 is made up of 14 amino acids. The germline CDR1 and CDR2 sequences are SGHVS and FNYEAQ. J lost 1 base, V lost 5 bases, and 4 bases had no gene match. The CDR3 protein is CASSAGQSNTEAFF. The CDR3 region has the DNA TGTGCCAGCAGCGCGGGACAGTCGAACACTGAAGCTTTCTTT.

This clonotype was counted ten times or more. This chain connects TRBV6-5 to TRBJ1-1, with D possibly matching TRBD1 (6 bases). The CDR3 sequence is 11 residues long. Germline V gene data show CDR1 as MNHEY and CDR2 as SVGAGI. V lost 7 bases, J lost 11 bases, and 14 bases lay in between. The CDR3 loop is CASKKGVEAFF. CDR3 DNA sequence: TGTGCCAGCAAAAAGGGGGTTGAGGCTTTCTTT.

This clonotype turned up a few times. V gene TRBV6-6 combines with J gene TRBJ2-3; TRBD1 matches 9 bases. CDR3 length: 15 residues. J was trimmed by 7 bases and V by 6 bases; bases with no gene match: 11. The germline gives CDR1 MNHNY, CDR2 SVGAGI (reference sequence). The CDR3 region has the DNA TGTGCCAGCAGGACACTTGGGACAGGGCCAAATACGCAGTATTTT. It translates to CASRTLGTGPNTQYF.